The subject of this entry is one T cell receptor beta chain. The data originate from a study of cytomegalovirus exposure and HLA in healthy donors. From the roughly 120-subject validation cohort, which was separate from the roughly 700-subject first cohort, the donors were drawn. Sequencing was performed with immunoSEQ multiplex PCR; in TCRdb, only in-frame clones are kept and a portion is missing. The data hold more than 200,000 clones, with roughly 90% observed a single time. Germline CDR1 is MNHEY and CDR2 is SVGAGI. After removal of 6 bases from V and 3 bases from J, the junction contained 4 bases not matched to a gene. The CDR3 has 15 residues.

The rearrangement links TRBV6-5 to TRBJ2-3, with 12 bases fitting TRBD2. The receptor was derived from a man aged 18 to 30 in good health and CMV-seropositive. Material: PBMCs. CDR3 nucleotides: TGTGCCAGCAGCCCCGGACTAGCGGGAACAGATACGCAGTATTTT. It yields the protein CASSPGLAGTDTQYF.